These T cell receptor beta chains were read from a single sample in a study of technical replicates of blood from several donors. Using immunoSEQ multiplex PCR, the repertoire was profiled, and TCRdb retains in-frame clones only, with some absent. In the table there are tens of thousands of clones, 98% of which are singletons. The sequenced sample was T cells isolated from PBMCs. These receptors originate from a human donor in good health. Both conserved end residues are part of each CDR3. The D gene is left open where the match is weak.

V gene: TRBV19; D gene: TRBD1; J gene: TRBJ2-5; CDR3 DNA: TGTGCCAGTAGTCCCACAGGGGACGGGACCCAGTACTTC; CDR3 protein: CASSPTGDGTQYF
V gene: TRBV10-1; D gene: TRBD2; J gene: TRBJ2-3; CDR3 DNA: TGCGCCAGCAGTGAGACACCGGGACTAGCCGGCTGGACAGATACGCAGTATTTT; CDR3 protein: CASSETPGLAGWTDTQYF
V gene: TRBV5-1; D gene: .; J gene: TRBJ1-1; CDR3 DNA: TGCGCCAGCAGCCCAGGCCCAGGGTACACTGAAGCTTTCTTT; CDR3 protein: CASSPGPGYTEAFF
V gene: TRBV2; D gene: .; J gene: TRBJ2-7; CDR3 DNA: TGTGCCAGCAGTGAGAGGGCAGACTCCTCCCACCTCGAGCAGTACTTC; CDR3 protein: CASSERADSSHLEQYF
V gene: TRBV5-1; D gene: .; J gene: TRBJ1-4; CDR3 DNA: TGCGCCAGCAGGGAAGACAGCCTTAATGAAAAACTGTTTTTT; CDR3 protein: CASREDSLNEKLFF
V gene: TRBV29-1; D gene: TRBD2; J gene: TRBJ2-1; CDR3 DNA: TGCAGCGTTGATAGGAGAGGCCTAGCGGGAGGGCCTTACAATGAGCAGTTCTTC; CDR3 protein: CSVDRRGLAGGPYNEQFF
V gene: TRBV10-3; D gene: TRBD1; J gene: TRBJ2-1; CDR3 DNA: TGTGCCATCAGCACAGGGGAGAGTGAGCAGTTCTTC; CDR3 protein: CAISTGESEQFF
V gene: TRBV18; D gene: TRBD2; J gene: TRBJ2-1; CDR3 DNA: TGTGCCAGCTCACCTAGCGGGGGCCATGAGCAGTTCTTC; CDR3 protein: CASSPSGGHEQFF
V gene: TRBV12-5; D gene: TRBD2; J gene: TRBJ2-7; CDR3 DNA: TGTGCTAGTGCCCAGGGACTAACCTACGAGCAGTACTTC; CDR3 protein: CASAQGLTYEQYF
V gene: TRBV9; D gene: TRBD1; J gene: TRBJ1-1; CDR3 DNA: TGTGCCAGCAGCCCCCGGACAGGGACGAACACTGAAGCTTTCTTT; CDR3 protein: CASSPRTGTNTEAFF
V gene: TRBV5-1; D gene: .; J gene: TRBJ1-5; CDR3 DNA: TGCGCCAGCCCCACAGGGCCTTACTTTCCCCAGCATTTT; CDR3 protein: CASPTGPYFPQHF
V gene: TRBV6-5; D gene: .; J gene: TRBJ2-5; CDR3 DNA: TGTGCCAGCTCGTACCAAGAGACCCAGTACTTC; CDR3 protein: CASSYQETQYF
V gene: TRBV7-8; D gene: TRBD1; J gene: TRBJ1-1; CDR3 DNA: TGTGCCAGCAGCCCCGGGGACAGGGGGCTGAACACTGAAGCTTTCTTT; CDR3 protein: CASSPGDRGLNTEAFF
V gene: TRBV19; D gene: TRBD2; J gene: TRBJ2-3; CDR3 DNA: TGTGCCAGTAGTATCGGACTAGTCACAGATACGCAGTATTTT; CDR3 protein: CASSIGLVTDTQYF
V gene: TRBV5-4; D gene: TRBD2; J gene: TRBJ2-1; CDR3 DNA: TGTGCCAGCAGCTTGGGACTAGCGGACAATGAGCAGTTCTTC; CDR3 protein: CASSLGLADNEQFF
V gene: TRBV2; D gene: .; J gene: TRBJ2-5; CDR3 DNA: TGTGCCAGCAGCGAACTCAAATTGATCGGAGAGACCCAGTACTTC; CDR3 protein: CASSELKLIGETQYF
V gene: TRBV11-3; D gene: TRBD1; J gene: TRBJ1-1; CDR3 DNA: TGTGCCAGCAGCTTAGAGAGGACAGGGGACACTGAAGCTTTCTTT; CDR3 protein: CASSLERTGDTEAFF
V gene: TRBV4-3; D gene: .; J gene: TRBJ2-5; CDR3 DNA: TGCGCCAGCAGCCAAAGGGCCGGGAGTTATGAGACCCAGTACTTC; CDR3 protein: CASSQRAGSYETQYF
V gene: TRBV5-4; D gene: .; J gene: TRBJ1-1; CDR3 DNA: TGTGCCAGCAGGAAGGAGTATTTGGAGGGCACTGAAGCTTTCTTT; CDR3 protein: CASRKEYLEGTEAFF
V gene: TRBV4-1; D gene: TRBD2; J gene: TRBJ2-3; CDR3 DNA: TGCGCCAGCAGCCCTAGACTAGCGGGAGTTAGGGATACGCAGTATTTT; CDR3 protein: CASSPRLAGVRDTQYF
V gene: TRBV7-9; D gene: .; J gene: TRBJ1-2; CDR3 DNA: TGTGCCAGCAGCTCTCCCGTTACTAACTATGGCTACACCTTC; CDR3 protein: CASSSPVTNYGYTF
V gene: TRBV15; D gene: .; J gene: TRBJ2-1; CDR3 DNA: TGTGCCACCAGCAGAGATCAAGCGGGTTATAATGAGCAGTTCTTC; CDR3 protein: CATSRDQAGYNEQFF
V gene: TRBV27; D gene: TRBD2; J gene: TRBJ2-1; CDR3 DNA: TGTGCCAGCAGTTTTCGGCTAGCGGGAGATGAGCAGTTCTTC; CDR3 protein: CASSFRLAGDEQFF
V gene: TRBV7-8; D gene: TRBD1; J gene: TRBJ2-7; CDR3 DNA: TGTGCCAGCAGCTTAGAAGGACAGGGCTGGGGCTACGAGCAGTACTTC; CDR3 protein: CASSLEGQGWGYEQYF
V gene: TRBV11-3; D gene: TRBD1; J gene: TRBJ2-1; CDR3 DNA: TGTGCCAGCAGCCCGGGACAGGGGGCGAAGACCTACAATGAGCAGTTCTTC; CDR3 protein: CASSPGQGAKTYNEQFF
V gene: TRBV4-1; D gene: TRBD1; J gene: TRBJ2-7; CDR3 DNA: TGCGCCAGCAGCCTCCGGGACAGCTCCTACGAGCAGTACTTC; CDR3 protein: CASSLRDSSYEQYF
V gene: TRBV9; D gene: TRBD2; J gene: TRBJ2-7; CDR3 DNA: TGTGCCAGCAGCGTTACTAGCGGGAGCGAGCAGTACTTC; CDR3 protein: CASSVTSGSEQYF
V gene: TRBV5-1; D gene: .; J gene: TRBJ1-2; CDR3 DNA: TGCGCCAGCAGCTTGGACGGGTCAGGGAGGGGGAACTATGGCTACACCTTC; CDR3 protein: CASSLDGSGRGNYGYTF
V gene: TRBV28; D gene: TRBD1; J gene: TRBJ1-2; CDR3 DNA: TGTGCCAGCAGCCTCTCGGACAGGTTCTATGGCTACACCTTC; CDR3 protein: CASSLSDRFYGYTF
V gene: TRBV7-8; D gene: .; J gene: TRBJ2-1; CDR3 DNA: TGTGCCAGCAGCCTATCCGTTGAGCAGTTCTTC; CDR3 protein: CASSLSVEQFF
V gene: TRBV6-1; D gene: .; J gene: TRBJ2-7; CDR3 DNA: TGTGCCAGCAAGGGGTCCCAGGATGACTTC; CDR3 protein: CASKGSQDDF
V gene: TRBV6-1; D gene: .; J gene: TRBJ1-5; CDR3 DNA: TGTGCCAGCAGGCCAGGGATTCAGCCCCAGCATTTT; CDR3 protein: CASRPGIQPQHF
V gene: TRBV11-3; D gene: .; J gene: TRBJ2-1; CDR3 DNA: TGTGCCAGCAGCCCGACAGACATTTCCTACAATGAGCAGTTCTTC; CDR3 protein: CASSPTDISYNEQFF
V gene: TRBV7-2; D gene: TRBD2; J gene: TRBJ2-3; CDR3 DNA: TGTGCCAGCAGCTTGGTGGCGGGAGTCCCAGATACGCAGTATTTT; CDR3 protein: CASSLVAGVPDTQYF
V gene: TRBV29-1; D gene: .; J gene: TRBJ2-2; CDR3 DNA: TGCAGCGTTGAGGGTCGGGTTGGAGGTCGTTGGACCGGGGAGCTGTTTTTT; CDR3 protein: CSVEGRVGGRWTGELFF
V gene: TRBV5-1; D gene: TRBD1; J gene: TRBJ1-4; CDR3 DNA: TGCGCCAGCAGCTACCGGGACAGGGCGTCCACTAATGAAAAACTGTTTTTT; CDR3 protein: CASSYRDRASTNEKLFF
V gene: TRBV11-3; D gene: .; J gene: TRBJ2-7; CDR3 DNA: TGTGCCAGCAGCCCGAGCAGGGTTGGATACGAGCAGTACTTC; CDR3 protein: CASSPSRVGYEQYF
V gene: TRBV5-6; D gene: .; J gene: TRBJ2-7; CDR3 DNA: TGTGCCAGCAGGCCGGGTGAGGATAGCGGTTCCTACGAGCAGTACTTC; CDR3 protein: CASRPGEDSGSYEQYF
V gene: TRBV28; D gene: TRBD1; J gene: TRBJ1-4; CDR3 DNA: TGTGCCAGCAGCCCCGCAGGGGGCACTAATGAAAAACTGTTTTTT; CDR3 protein: CASSPAGGTNEKLFF
V gene: TRBV28; D gene: .; J gene: TRBJ2-1; CDR3 DNA: TGTGCCAGCACAAGCCTATCCTACAATGAGCAGTTCTTC; CDR3 protein: CASTSLSYNEQFF
V gene: TRBV18; D gene: TRBD1; J gene: TRBJ1-2; CDR3 DNA: TGTGCCAGCTCACCCAACACGGACAGGGCTAACTATGGCTACACCTTC; CDR3 protein: CASSPNTDRANYGYTF
V gene: TRBV4-2; D gene: TRBD2; J gene: TRBJ2-3; CDR3 DNA: TGTGCCAGCAGCCAAATAGCGGGACCCGGCACAGATACGCAGTATTTT; CDR3 protein: CASSQIAGPGTDTQYF
V gene: TRBV27; D gene: .; J gene: TRBJ1-2; CDR3 DNA: TGTGCCAGCAGTTCCCACCGCGGGGCAGATGGCTACACCTTC; CDR3 protein: CASSSHRGADGYTF
V gene: TRBV7-2; D gene: TRBD1; J gene: TRBJ2-7; CDR3 DNA: TGTGCCAGCAGCCCCCGACAGGGAAGAGGCGAGCAGTACTTC; CDR3 protein: CASSPRQGRGEQYF
V gene: TRBV18; D gene: TRBD2; J gene: TRBJ2-1; CDR3 DNA: TGTGCCAGCTCACTGGCGGGAGGGCCATACAATGAGCAGTTCTTC; CDR3 protein: CASSLAGGPYNEQFF
V gene: TRBV5-4; D gene: TRBD2; J gene: TRBJ2-3; CDR3 DNA: TGTGCCAGCGCCATAGCGGGAGTCACAGATACGCAGTATTTT; CDR3 protein: CASAIAGVTDTQYF